This paragraph covers one T cell receptor (beta chain) sequence. TCRdb keeps only in-frame clones here, not all; method: immunoSEQ multiplex PCR. The table lists some 2,000,000 clones, approximately 95% of them singletons. The germline V gene has CDR1 SGHNT and CDR2 YYREEE (reference sequence). V shed 2 bases and J shed 4 bases, with 12 bases lying between them. The CDR3 loop spans 14 amino acids. Selected positively for CCR7 and CD45RO-negative, naive CD8 cells excluded terminally differentiated effector memory CD45RA+ cells. Recent vaccinations or acute infections were absent in the healthy HIV-negative adult donors. The record originates from a study of shared clonotypes between healthy human individuals.

The TCR was taken from a man between 18 and 29 years old in good health. This chain links TRBV5-4 with TRBJ1-2, with a possible D match to TRBD1 (5 bases). Material: naive CD8+ T cells sorted from blood. CDR3 region: CASSLDWGTYGYTF. The CDR3 DNA is TGTGCCAGCAGCTTAGATTGGGGCACCTATGGCTACACCTTC. The full variable domain, in which reference TRBV5-4 and TRBJ1-2 provide the parts outside the CDR3, is ETGVTQSPTHLIKTRGQQVTLRCSSQSGHNTVSWYQQALGQGPQFIFQYYREEENGRGNFPPRFSGLQFPNYSSELNVNALELDDSALYLCASSLDWGTYGYTFGSGTRLTVV.